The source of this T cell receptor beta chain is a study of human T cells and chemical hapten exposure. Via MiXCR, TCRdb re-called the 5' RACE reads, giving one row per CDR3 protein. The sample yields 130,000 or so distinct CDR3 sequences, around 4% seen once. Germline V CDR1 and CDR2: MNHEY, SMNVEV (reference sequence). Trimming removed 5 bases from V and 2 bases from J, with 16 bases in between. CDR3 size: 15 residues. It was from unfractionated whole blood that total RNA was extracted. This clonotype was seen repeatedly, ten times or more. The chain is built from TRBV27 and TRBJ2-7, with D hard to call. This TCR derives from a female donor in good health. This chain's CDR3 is CASSPSMRSTYEQYF. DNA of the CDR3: TGTGCCAGCAGTCCCTCCATGAGGAGCACCTACGAGCAGTACTTC.